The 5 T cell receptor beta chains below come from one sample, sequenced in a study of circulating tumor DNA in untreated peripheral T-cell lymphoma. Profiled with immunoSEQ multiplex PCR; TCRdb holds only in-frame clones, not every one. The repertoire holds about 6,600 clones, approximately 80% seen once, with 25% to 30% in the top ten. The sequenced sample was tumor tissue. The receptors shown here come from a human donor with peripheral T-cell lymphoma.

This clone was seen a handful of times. Written as DNA, the CDR3 is TGTGCCAGCAGCTTTCGGGACAGGGCCGAAAATGAGCAGTTCTTC. Its protein product is CASSFRDRAENEQFF. This chain uses TRBV11-3 with TRBJ2-1; 9 nucleotides agree with TRBD1. The V gene's germline CDR1 is SGHNT and CDR2 YENEEA. V shed 3 bases, J shed 7 bases, and the junction held 7 bases outside the gene matches. The CDR3 has 15 residues.

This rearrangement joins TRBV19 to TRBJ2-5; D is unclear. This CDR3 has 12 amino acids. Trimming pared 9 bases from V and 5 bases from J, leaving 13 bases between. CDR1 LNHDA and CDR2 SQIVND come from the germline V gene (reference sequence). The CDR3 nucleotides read TGTGCCAGCAGTGTTACTGGGGAGACCCAGTACTTC. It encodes CASSVTGETQYF.

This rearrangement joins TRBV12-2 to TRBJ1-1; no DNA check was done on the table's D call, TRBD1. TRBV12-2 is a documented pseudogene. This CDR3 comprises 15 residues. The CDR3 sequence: CASGLYREMNTEAFF. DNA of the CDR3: TGTGCCAGTGGATTATACAGGGAAATGAACACTGAAGCTTTCTTT.

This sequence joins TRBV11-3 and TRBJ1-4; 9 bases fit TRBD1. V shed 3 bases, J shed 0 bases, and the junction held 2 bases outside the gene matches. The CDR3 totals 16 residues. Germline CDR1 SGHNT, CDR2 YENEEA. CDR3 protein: CASSFGTGTTNEKLFF. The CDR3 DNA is TGTGCCAGCAGCTTCGGGACAGGGACAACTAATGAAAAACTGTTTTTT.

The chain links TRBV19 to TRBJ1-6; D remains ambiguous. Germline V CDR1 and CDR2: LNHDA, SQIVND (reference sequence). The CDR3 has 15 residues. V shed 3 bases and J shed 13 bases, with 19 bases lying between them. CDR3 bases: TGTGCCAGTAGTATTTGGGGTCCACCTGGTTCGCCCCTCCACTTT. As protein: CASSIWGPPGSPLHF.